The 23 T cell receptor beta chains below all came from one sample that was sequenced in a study of resident and recirculating memory T cells in vitiligo. The protocol was immunoSEQ multiplex PCR, while the TCRdb copy is restricted to in-frame clones and leaves out a portion. Among 40,000 to 45,000 clones, around 90% were seen once, and the ten largest hold roughly 4.3%. Sample: blood. The receptor source for this set is a male donor with vitiligo.

The chain combines TRBV5-1 with TRBJ2-1; 8 bases align to TRBD1. Losses at the gene ends were 4 bases for V and 8 bases for J; bases not matched to a gene: 8. Per germline, CDR1 SGHRS and CDR2 YFSETQ. This CDR3 comprises 14 residues. CDR3 protein: CASSPTGERDEQFF. CDR3 bases: TGCGCCAGCAGCCCGACAGGGGAACGGGATGAGCAGTTCTTC.

The genes are TRBV4-3 and TRBJ1-6; perhaps TRBD1 as D (6 bases). The CDR3 is 15 amino acids. CDR1 and CDR2 from the germline V gene are LGHNA and YSLEER. V was shortened by 0 bases and J by 9 bases, with 12 bases between the two germline ends. The CDR3 nucleotides read TGCGCCAGCAGCCAAGATCCGGGGGGCAGTTCACCCCTCCACTTT. It encodes CASSQDPGGSSPLHF.

This sequence joins TRBV6-5 and TRBJ1-2; D is unclear. V gave up 0 bases and J gave up 3 bases, with 8 bases separating them. The CDR3 extends over 14 amino acids. Germline lookup yields CDR1 MNHEY and CDR2 SVGAGI. This chain's CDR3 is CASSYSTEDYGYTF. The CDR3 DNA follows: TGTGCCAGCAGTTACTCGACGGAGGACTATGGCTACACCTTC.

V and J are TRBV18 and TRBJ1-3; D gene uncertain. Trimming shortened V by 3 bases and J by 2 bases, and 11 bases separated the two germline ends. The germline gives CDR1 KGHSH, CDR2 LQKENI. There are 15 residues in the CDR3. CDR3 coding DNA: TGTGCCAGCTCACCCACCACAATGACTGGAAACACCATATATTTT. Residues: CASSPTTMTGNTIYF.

The chain couples TRBV11-1 to TRBJ2-6, with TRBD1 matching 10 bases. Germline V CDR1 and CDR2: SGHAT, FQDESV (reference sequence). CDR3 size: 19 residues. Trimming cost V 4 bases and J 1 base; bases outside gene matches: 10. CDR3 nucleotides: TGTGCCAGCAGCTGGGGACAGGGGAAGTGGGGTTCTGGGGCCAACGTCCTGACTTTC. Its protein is CASSWGQGKWGSGANVLTF.

The V call is TRBV30, the J call TRBJ2-5; possible D gene TRBD2, 7 bases. The CDR3 is 13 amino acids. The V and J ends lost 0 bases and 9 bases respectively, with 14 bases between them. The germline V gene has CDR1 GTSNPN and CDR2 SVGIG (reference sequence). The CDR3 sequence is CAWSVGGGPSQYF. CDR3 bases: TGTGCCTGGAGTGTGGGGGGGGGCCCGTCCCAGTACTTC.

This clone was recorded only once. The V gene is TRBV2, the J gene TRBJ1-4; no firm D call. The CDR3 contains 13 residues. The V gene's germline CDR1 is SNHLY and CDR2 FYNNEI. V was trimmed by 2 bases and J by 8 bases, leaving 9 bases between them. CDR3: CASSETNQEKLFF. The CDR3 coding sequence is TGTGCCAGCAGTGAAACAAACCAAGAAAAACTGTTTTTT.

The V call is TRBV6-5, the J call TRBJ1-3; D is unresolved. Trimming stripped 3 bases from V and 4 bases from J, with 4 bases between. The germline gives CDR1 MNHEY, CDR2 SVGAGI. The CDR3 contains 12 residues. CDR3 loop: CASSYAGNTIYF. In DNA, the CDR3 is TGTGCCAGCAGTTATGCGGGAAACACCATATATTTT.

This chain connects TRBV21-1 to TRBJ1-3; whether TRBD1, the table's D call, matches the DNA was not checked. TRBV21-1 is a known pseudogene. This CDR3 spans 18 amino acids. The CDR3 region is CASSKGKTGAENGNTIYF. The DNA of the CDR3 is TGTGCCAGCAGCAAAGGAAAAACAGGCGCTGAAAATGGAAACACCATATATTTT.

J is TRBJ2-5 and V is TRBV18; TRBD2 might be the D (6 bases). V was shortened by 4 bases and J by 1 base, with 13 bases between the two germline ends. The germline gives CDR1 KGHSH, CDR2 LQKENI. The CDR3 loop spans 15 amino acids. This chain's CDR3 is CASSLRAGIQETQYF. The CDR3 DNA sequence: TGTGCCAGCTCACTCAGGGCGGGGATCCAAGAGACCCAGTACTTC.

This chain connects TRBV27 to TRBJ2-2; D is perhaps TRBD2 (6 bases). V was shortened by 7 bases and J by 1 base, with 16 bases between the two germline ends. CDR1 MNHEY and CDR2 SMNVEV come from the germline V gene (reference sequence). This CDR3 region has 16 residues. In DNA, the CDR3 is TGTGCCAGCATCTCATGGGACTCTGGGAACACCGGGGAGCTGTTTTTT. Translation: CASISWDSGNTGELFF.

This rearrangement joins TRBV11-3 to TRBJ2-1; D may be TRBD2 (5 bases). Deletions cut 3 bases from V and 4 bases from J, with 10 bases between. In germline, CDR1 is SGHNT, CDR2 YENEEA. The CDR3 is 14 amino acids. The CDR3 loop is CASSFEGEYNEQFF. The CDR3 region has the DNA TGTGCCAGCAGCTTCGAGGGAGAATACAATGAGCAGTTCTTC. The full variable domain, with the rest looked up from reference TRBV11-3 and TRBJ2-1, is EAGVVQSPRYKIIEKKQPVAFWCNPISGHNTLYWYLQNLGQGPELLIRYENEEAVDDSQLPKDRFSAERLKGVDSTLKIQPAELGDSAVYLCASSFEGEYNEQFFGPGTRLTVL.

This chain links TRBV7-2 with TRBJ1-1; 7 positions agree with TRBD1. Germline-derived CDR1 and CDR2 are SGHTA and FQGNSA. This CDR3 contains 15 residues. The ends lost 5 bases at V and 4 bases at J; junction bases unmatched: 10. CDR3 loop: CASSGATGQGTEAFF. CDR3 sequence (DNA): TGTGCCAGCAGCGGGGCGACAGGGCAAGGCACTGAAGCTTTCTTT.

Here the CDR3 reads CASSLPDGGPPETQYF. The CDR3 region has the DNA TGCGCCAGCAGCCTTCCGGATGGAGGTCCTCCTGAGACCCAGTACTTC. This chain connects TRBV4-1 to TRBJ2-5, with a tentative D call TRBD2 (5 bases). The CDR3 loop spans 16 amino acids. Trimming pared 4 bases from V and 5 bases from J, leaving 20 bases between. Per germline, CDR1 MGHRA and CDR2 YSYEKL.

The chain recombines TRBV9 with TRBJ2-1, with TRBD1 as a possible D gene (5 bases). The CDR3 is 12 residues long. With 3 bases removed from V and 6 bases from J, the gap between germline ends came to 7 bases. Germline CDR1 and CDR2: SGDLS and YYNGEE. CDR3 loop: CASSATVNEQFF. In DNA, the CDR3 is TGTGCCAGCAGCGCGACAGTCAATGAGCAGTTCTTC. The whole variable domain, remainder taken from reference TRBV9 and TRBJ2-1, is DSGVTQTPKHLITATGQRVTLRCSPRSGDLSVYWYQQSLDQGLQFLIQYYNGEERAKGNILERFSAQQFPDLHSELNLSSLELGDSALYFCASSATVNEQFFGPGTRLTVL.

This clone was picked up one time. The V gene is TRBV10-3, the J gene TRBJ1-5; 9 bases match TRBD1. The germline CDR1 and CDR2 sequences are ENHRY and SYGVKD. This CDR3 spans 15 amino acids. The trim removed 2 bases at V and 4 bases at J, leaving 3 bases unmatched. CDR3 sequence (DNA): TGTGCCATCAGTGAGGCCGGGACAGGGAATCAGCCCCAGCATTTT. It yields the protein CAISEAGTGNQPQHF.

This chain uses TRBV29-1 with TRBJ1-1; 10 positions match TRBD1. Germline trimming cut 1 base from V and 8 bases from J; bases unmatched to any gene: 7. The CDR3 has 14 amino acids. Germline values: CDR1 SQVTM, CDR2 ANQGSEA. CDR3: CSVEGRRTGGEAFF. In nucleotides, the CDR3 is TGCAGCGTTGAAGGCCGCCGGACAGGGGGGGAAGCTTTCTTT.

CDR3: CASSLAGTGTSGELFF. In nucleotides, the CDR3 is TGCGCCAGCAGCTTGGCCGGGACAGGTACATCCGGGGAGCTGTTTTTT. The V gene is TRBV5-1, the J gene TRBJ2-2; TRBD1 aligns across 8 bases. The CDR3 extends over 16 amino acids. The V and J ends lost 0 bases and 6 bases, in that order; junction bases with no gene match: 7. Per germline, CDR1 SGHRS and CDR2 YFSETQ.

The rearrangement uses TRBV5-4 and TRBJ2-1, with D tentatively TRBD2 (6 bases). Looked up from germline, CDR1 is SGHNT and CDR2 is YYREEE (reference sequence). The CDR3 spans 15 residues. Trimming left V 4 bases short and J 9 bases short, with 20 bases between. The CDR3 sequence: CASSPGLGLGGEQFF. DNA for the CDR3: TGTGCCAGCAGCCCAGGACTCGGTTTGGGGGGTGAGCAGTTCTTC. Filled out from reference TRBV5-4 and TRBJ2-1, the complete variable domain reads ETGVTQSPTHLIKTRGQQVTLRCSSQSGHNTVSWYQQALGQGPQFIFQYYREEENGRGNFPPRFSGLQFPNYSSELNVNALELDDSALYLCASSPGLGLGGEQFFGPGTRLTVL.

The chain employs TRBV5-4 and TRBJ2-7; 7 positions agree with TRBD1. V dropped 3 bases and J dropped 6; count of bases not matched to a gene: 12. This CDR3 has 15 residues. Germline V gives CDR1 SGHNT, CDR2 YYREEE (reference sequence). As DNA, the CDR3 is TGTGCCAGCAGCTCTATGGGGCAGGGGGTGGTCGAGCAGTACTTC. It is translated as CASSSMGQGVVEQYF.

The chain is built from TRBV4-1 and TRBJ1-1; maybe TRBD1 (5 bases). CDR3 length: 14 amino acids. The germline V gene has CDR1 MGHRA and CDR2 YSYEKL. Trimming shortened V by 2 bases and J by 0 bases, and 7 bases separated the two germline ends. The chain's CDR3 is CASSQTGMNTEAFF. The CDR3 DNA follows: TGCGCCAGCAGCCAAACAGGTATGAACACTGAAGCTTTCTTT.

The gene calls are TRBV5-6 and TRBJ1-1; 7 positions agree with TRBD1. V shed 4 bases and J 10 bases; nucleotides not matched to a gene: 7. The CDR3 is made up of 12 amino acids. In germline, CDR1 is SGHDT, CDR2 YYEEEE. This chain's CDR3 is CASSKGAGRAFF. In DNA form, the CDR3 reads TGTGCCAGCAGCAAGGGGGCCGGGAGAGCTTTCTTT.

The CDR3 nucleotides read TGTGCCAGCAGCCCCGGACAGGGAACAGATACGCAGTATTTT. Translating it yields CASSPGQGTDTQYF. The rearrangement uses TRBV5-4 and TRBJ2-3, with 8 positions matching TRBD1. Per germline, CDR1 SGHNT and CDR2 YYREEE (reference sequence). This CDR3 is built from 14 residues. V was clipped by 4 bases and J by 3 bases; unmatched bases: 4.